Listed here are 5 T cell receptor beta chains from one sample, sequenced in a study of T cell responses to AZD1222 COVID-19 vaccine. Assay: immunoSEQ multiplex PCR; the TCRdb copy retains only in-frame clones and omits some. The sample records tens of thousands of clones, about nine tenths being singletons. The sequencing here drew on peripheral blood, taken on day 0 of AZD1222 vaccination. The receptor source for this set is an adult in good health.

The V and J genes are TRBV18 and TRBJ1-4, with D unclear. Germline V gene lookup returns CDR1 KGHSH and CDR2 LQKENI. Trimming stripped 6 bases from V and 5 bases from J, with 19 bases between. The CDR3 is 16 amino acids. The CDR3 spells CASSYGTNTVNEKLFF. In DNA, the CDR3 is TGTGCCAGCTCTTACGGTACTAATACCGTAAATGAAAAACTGTTTTTT.

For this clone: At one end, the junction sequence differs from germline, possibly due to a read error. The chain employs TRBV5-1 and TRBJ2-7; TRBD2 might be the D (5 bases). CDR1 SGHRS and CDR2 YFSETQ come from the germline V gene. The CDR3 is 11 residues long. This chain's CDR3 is CASQDSDEQYF. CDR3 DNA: TGCGCCAGCCAGGACTCCGACGAGCAGTACTTC.

The CDR3, as DNA: TGTGCCAGTAGTTTCACACCACCAGGGTTTTCGGCTGAAGCTTTCTTT. It translates to CASSFTPPGFSAEAFF. V gene TRBV19 combines with J gene TRBJ1-1, with D perhaps TRBD1 (5 bases). The length of the CDR3 is 16 residues. V was shortened by 5 bases and J by 6 bases, with 22 bases between the two germline ends. Germline CDR1 and CDR2: LNHDA and SQIVND (reference sequence).

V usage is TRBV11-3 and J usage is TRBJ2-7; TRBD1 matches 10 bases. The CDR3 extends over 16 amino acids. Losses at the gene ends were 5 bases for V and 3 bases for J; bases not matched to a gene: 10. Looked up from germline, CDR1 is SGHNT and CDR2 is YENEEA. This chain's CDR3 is CASSPNPGTGVYEQYF. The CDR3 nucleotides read TGTGCCAGCAGCCCTAATCCCGGGACAGGGGTCTACGAGCAGTACTTC.

The CDR3: CASSLGGGRQPQHF. The CDR3 bases are TGTGCCAGCAGTTTAGGGGGGGGCAGGCAGCCCCAGCATTTT. V usage is TRBV27 and J usage is TRBJ1-5; a possible D gene is TRBD1 (6 bases). Germline V gives CDR1 MNHEY, CDR2 SMNVEV (reference sequence). This CDR3 comprises 14 residues. V was cut by 2 bases and J by 7 bases, with 12 bases left in between.